The clone carrying this T cell receptor (beta chain) was observed at least ten times. Its antigen is not identified. Germline CDR1 SGHRS, CDR2 YFSETQ. This CDR3 contains 14 residues. V dropped 4 bases and J dropped 4 bases, with 14 bases sitting between them. This entry belongs to a study of T-cell memory formation after mild COVID-19. Study outcomes and limitations: Later expanders leaned toward CD4+, whereas clones contracting from day 15 to 85 were balanced CD4/CD8. In pre-infection memory, a portion of responding clones appeared, which suggested that cross-reactive memory joined.

TCRdb re-analysed the 5' RACE reads in MiXCR, keeping a single row per CDR3 protein. The sample includes 200,000 to 250,000 distinct CDR3 sequences, over 9.5% of them seen just once. The receptor comes from a man between 18 and 35 years old who had mild COVID-19 (a few samples of this study predate the infection). Cell type and time point are not known. The V call is TRBV5-1, the J call TRBJ2-5; no reliable D call. The sequenced sample was PBMCs or a T cell subset sorted from them (not recorded which). Here the CDR3 reads CASSRAAEAETQYF. CDR3 bases: TGCGCCAGCAGCCGGGCCGCGGAAGCAGAGACCCAGTACTTC.